The text below deals with one T cell receptor (beta chain). Generated by immunoSEQ multiplex PCR, the TCRdb table keeps only in-frame clones and is missing some. This table holds roughly 250,000 clones, 84% found once. The source of the sample is a study of blood T cell repertoires in COVID-19. The V and J ends lost 6 bases and 2 bases, in that order; junction bases with no gene match: 9. Germline values: CDR1 MDHEN, CDR2 SYDVKM. This CDR3 contains 15 residues. The sample taken for sequencing was peripheral blood. The sequence derives from a woman aged 35 to 49 who had recovered from COVID-19. The chain has TRBV28 and TRBJ1-2, with 7 bases identical to TRBD1. CDR3 nucleotides: TGTGCCAGCAGGAGACCGGGACAGATAAACTATGGCTACACCTTC. Amino acids: CASRRPGQINYGYTF.